This T cell receptor beta chain comes out of a study of early T cells in non-severe SARS-CoV-2 infection. Study background: RNA in bulk from unsorted whole blood was sequenced, and chains were unpaired.

Looked up from germline, CDR1 is DFQATT and CDR2 is SNEGSKA (reference sequence). There are 13 residues in the CDR3. Trimming removed 6 bases from V and 2 bases from J, with 11 bases in between. Each cDNA molecule carried a unique molecular identifier. TCRdb itself ran the 5' RACE reads through MiXCR, one entry per CDR3 protein. The data contain tens of thousands of distinct CDR3 sequences, just over 20% of them singletons. This clonotype appeared a few times. The starting material was whole blood, obtained at baseline. The chain couples TRBV20-1 to TRBJ1-3; D is ambiguous. The TCR sequence derives from an adult who was a healthcare worker with PCR-confirmed SARS-CoV-2 infection or an uninfected control (not recorded which). In DNA form, the CDR3 reads TGCAGTGCGGAAACAGAGGCTGGAAACACCATATATTTT. Protein product: CSAETEAGNTIYF.